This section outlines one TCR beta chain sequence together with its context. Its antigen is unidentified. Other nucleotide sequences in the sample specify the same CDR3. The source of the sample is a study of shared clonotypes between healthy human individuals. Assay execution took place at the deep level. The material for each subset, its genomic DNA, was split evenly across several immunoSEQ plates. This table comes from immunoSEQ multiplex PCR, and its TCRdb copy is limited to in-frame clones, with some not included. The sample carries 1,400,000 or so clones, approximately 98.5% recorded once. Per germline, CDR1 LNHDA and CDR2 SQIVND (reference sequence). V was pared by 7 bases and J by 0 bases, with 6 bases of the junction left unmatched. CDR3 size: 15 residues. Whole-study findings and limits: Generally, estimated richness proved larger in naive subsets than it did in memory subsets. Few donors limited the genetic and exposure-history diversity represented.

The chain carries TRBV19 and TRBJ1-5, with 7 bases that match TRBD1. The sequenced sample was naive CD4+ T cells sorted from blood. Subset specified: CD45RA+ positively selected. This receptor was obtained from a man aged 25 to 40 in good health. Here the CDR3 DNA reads TGTGCCAGTACCCCGACAGGGAATAGCAATCAGCCCCAGCATTTT. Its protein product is CASTPTGNSNQPQHF.